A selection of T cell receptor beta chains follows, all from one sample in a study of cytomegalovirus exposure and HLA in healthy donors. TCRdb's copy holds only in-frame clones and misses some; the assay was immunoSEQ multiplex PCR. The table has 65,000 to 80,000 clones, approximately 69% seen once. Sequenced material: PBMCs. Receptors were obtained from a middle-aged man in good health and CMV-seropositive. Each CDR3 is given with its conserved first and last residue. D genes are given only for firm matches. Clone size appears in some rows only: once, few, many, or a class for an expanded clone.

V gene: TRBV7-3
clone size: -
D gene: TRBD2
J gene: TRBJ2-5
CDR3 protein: CASSSAGGPLETQYF
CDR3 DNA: TGTGCCAGCAGCTCTGCGGGAGGCCCCCTAGAGACCCAGTACTTC

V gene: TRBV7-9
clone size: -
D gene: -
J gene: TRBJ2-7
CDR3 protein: CASSPRVLYEQYF
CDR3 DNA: TGTGCCAGCAGCCCCCGAGTTTTATACGAGCAGTACTTC

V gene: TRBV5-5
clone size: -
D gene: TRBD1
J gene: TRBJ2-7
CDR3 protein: CASSSGTASSYEQYF
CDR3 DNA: TGTGCCAGCAGCTCTGGGACAGCGAGCTCCTACGAGCAGTACTTC

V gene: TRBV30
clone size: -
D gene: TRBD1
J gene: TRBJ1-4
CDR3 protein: CAWSYMLGQTEKLFF
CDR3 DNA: TGTGCCTGGAGTTACATGCTGGGACAGACTGAAAAACTGTTTTTT

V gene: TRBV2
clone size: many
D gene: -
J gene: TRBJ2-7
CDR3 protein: CASSAGQPTYEQYF
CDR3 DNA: TGTGCCAGCAGTGCTGGACAGCCCACCTACGAGCAGTACTTC

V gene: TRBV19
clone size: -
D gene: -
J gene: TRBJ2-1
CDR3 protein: CASSIVLPGYNEQFF
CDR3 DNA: TGTGCCAGTAGTATAGTTCTACCGGGCTACAATGAGCAGTTCTTC

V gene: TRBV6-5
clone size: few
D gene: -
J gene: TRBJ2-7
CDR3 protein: CASSYSGNSGVDEQYF
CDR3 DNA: TGTGCCAGCAGTTACTCGGGGAACTCAGGGGTTGACGAGCAGTACTTC

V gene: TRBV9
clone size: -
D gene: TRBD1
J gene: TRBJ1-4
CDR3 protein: CASSGRGRGNEKLFF
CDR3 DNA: TGTGCCAGCAGCGGCAGGGGGCGGGGTAATGAAAAACTGTTTTTT

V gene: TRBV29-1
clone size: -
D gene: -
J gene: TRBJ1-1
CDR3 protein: CSVVIQMNTEAFF
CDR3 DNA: TGCAGCGTTGTTATACAAATGAACACTGAAGCTTTCTTT

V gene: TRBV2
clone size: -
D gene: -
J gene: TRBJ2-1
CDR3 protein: CASRGGHNEQFF
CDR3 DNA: TGTGCCAGCCGTGGGGGGCACAATGAGCAGTTCTTC

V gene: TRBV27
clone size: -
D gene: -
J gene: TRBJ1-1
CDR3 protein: CASSLTVNTEAFF
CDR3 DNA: TGTGCCAGCAGTCTGACAGTGAACACTGAAGCTTTCTTT

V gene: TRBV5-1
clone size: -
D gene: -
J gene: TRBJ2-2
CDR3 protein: CASSLEGVRTGELFF
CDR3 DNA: TGCGCCAGCAGCTTGGAGGGAGTTCGGACCGGGGAGCTGTTTTTT

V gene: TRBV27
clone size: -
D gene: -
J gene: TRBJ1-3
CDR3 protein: CASSLSFSGNTIYF
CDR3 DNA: TGTGCCAGCAGTTTATCCTTCTCTGGAAACACCATATATTTT

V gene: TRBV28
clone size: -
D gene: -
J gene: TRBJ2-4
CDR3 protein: CASSLPGTTLAKNIQYF
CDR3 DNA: TGTGCCAGCAGTTTACCAGGGACAACCTTAGCCAAAAACATTCAGTACTTC

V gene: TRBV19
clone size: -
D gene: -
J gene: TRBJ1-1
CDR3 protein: CASSIRGGRSQNTEAFF
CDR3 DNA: TGTGCCAGTAGTATCCGGGGAGGCAGGAGCCAGAACACTGAAGCTTTCTTT

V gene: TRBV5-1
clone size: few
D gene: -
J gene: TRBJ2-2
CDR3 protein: CASSFETGELFF
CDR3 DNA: TGCGCCAGCAGCTTCGAGACAGGGGAGCTGTTTTTT

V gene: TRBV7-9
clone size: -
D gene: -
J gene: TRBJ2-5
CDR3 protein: CASSLRGETQYF
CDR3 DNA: TGTGCCAGCAGCCTCAGGGGAGAGACCCAGTACTTC

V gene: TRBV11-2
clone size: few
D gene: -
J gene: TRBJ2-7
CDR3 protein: CASSGSGKYEQYF
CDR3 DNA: TGTGCCAGCAGCGGTAGCGGCAAATACGAGCAGTACTTC

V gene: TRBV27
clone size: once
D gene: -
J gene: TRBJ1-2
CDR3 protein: CASSSQQGLGGYTF
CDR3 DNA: TGTGCCAGCTCATCCCAGCAGGGTCTTGGTGGCTACACCTTC

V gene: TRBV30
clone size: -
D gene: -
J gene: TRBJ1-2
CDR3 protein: CAWSVPQGLGRGYTF
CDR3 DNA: TGTGCCTGGAGTGTACCCCAGGGTTTAGGTCGTGGCTACACCTTC

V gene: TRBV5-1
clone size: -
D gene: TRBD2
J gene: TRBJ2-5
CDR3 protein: CASSLVSSGGPHQETQYF
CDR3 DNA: TGCGCCAGCAGCTTGGTTTCTAGCGGGGGACCTCACCAAGAGACCCAGTACTTC

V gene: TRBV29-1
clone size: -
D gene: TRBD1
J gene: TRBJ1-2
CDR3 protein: CSAMTGEDYGYTF
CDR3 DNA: TGCAGCGCTATGACAGGGGAGGACTATGGCTACACCTTC

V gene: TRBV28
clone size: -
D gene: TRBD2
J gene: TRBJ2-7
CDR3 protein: CASSLGDLSSGREQYF
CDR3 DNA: TGTGCCAGCAGTTTGGGGGACTTGTCTAGCGGGCGCGAGCAGTACTTC

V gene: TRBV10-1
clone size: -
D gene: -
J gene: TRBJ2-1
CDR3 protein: CASSERNSSYNEQFF
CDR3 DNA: TGCGCCAGCAGTGAACGGAACAGCTCCTACAATGAGCAGTTCTTC

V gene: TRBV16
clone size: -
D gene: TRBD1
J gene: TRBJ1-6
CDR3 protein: CASSHGQAFNSPLHF
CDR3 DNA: TGTGCCAGCAGCCATGGACAGGCCTTTAATTCACCCCTCCACTTT

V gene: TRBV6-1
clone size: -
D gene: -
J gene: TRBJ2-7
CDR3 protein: CASSEPQGHLPSQQYF
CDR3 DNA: TGTGCCAGCAGTGAACCCCAGGGACACCTGCCCAGCCAGCAGTACTTC

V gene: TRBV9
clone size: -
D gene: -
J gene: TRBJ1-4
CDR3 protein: CASSVDGTLNEKLFF
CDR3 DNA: TGTGCCAGCAGCGTTGACGGGACACTTAATGAAAAACTGTTTTTT

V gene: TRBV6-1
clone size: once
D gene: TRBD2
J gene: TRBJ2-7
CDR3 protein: CASSAGREGEQYF
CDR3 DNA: TGTGCCAGCAGCGCGGGACGGGAGGGGGAGCAGTACTTC

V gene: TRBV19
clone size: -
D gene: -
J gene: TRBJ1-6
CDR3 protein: CASSIGGGYNSPLHF
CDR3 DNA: TGTGCCAGTAGTATAGGAGGGGGCTATAATTCACCCCTCCACTTT

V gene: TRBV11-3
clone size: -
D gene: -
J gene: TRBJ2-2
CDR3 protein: CASSSTPGLAGELFF
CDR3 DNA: TGTGCCAGCAGCTCTACTCCGGGGTTAGCCGGGGAGCTGTTTTTT

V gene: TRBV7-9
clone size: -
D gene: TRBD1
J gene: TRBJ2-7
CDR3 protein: CASSLITGGNEQYF
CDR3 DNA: TGTGCCAGCAGCTTAATCACAGGGGGTAACGAGCAGTACTTC

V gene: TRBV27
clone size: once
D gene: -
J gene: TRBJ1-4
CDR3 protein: CASSRSGSNEKLFF
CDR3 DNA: TGTGCCAGCAGTCGTTCCGGGAGCAATGAAAAACTGTTTTTT

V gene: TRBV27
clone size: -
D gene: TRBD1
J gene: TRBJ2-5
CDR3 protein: CASSSLGQGAQETQYF
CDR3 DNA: TGTGCCAGCAGTTCCCTCGGACAGGGGGCGCAGGAGACCCAGTACTTC

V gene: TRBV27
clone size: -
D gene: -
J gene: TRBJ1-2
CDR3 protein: CASSLRALHGYTF
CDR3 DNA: TGTGCCAGCAGTTTACGCGCACTCCATGGCTACACCTTC

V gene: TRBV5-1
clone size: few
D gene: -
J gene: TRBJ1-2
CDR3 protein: CASSLASAGRLLAGYTF
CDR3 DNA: TGCGCCAGCAGCTTGGCCTCGGCAGGGCGTCTCTTAGCTGGCTACACCTTC

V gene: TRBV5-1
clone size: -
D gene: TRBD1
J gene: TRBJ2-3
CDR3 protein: CASSGDSGTDTQYF
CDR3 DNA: TGCGCCAGCAGTGGGGACAGCGGCACAGATACGCAGTATTTT

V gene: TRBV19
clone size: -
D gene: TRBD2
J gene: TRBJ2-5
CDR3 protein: CASRIGLAAKETQYF
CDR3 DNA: TGTGCCAGTAGAATTGGACTAGCGGCGAAAGAGACCCAGTACTTC

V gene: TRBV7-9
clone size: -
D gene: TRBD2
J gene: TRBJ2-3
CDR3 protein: CASLQNGGTFRTDTQYF
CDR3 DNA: TGTGCCAGCCTCCAGAACGGGGGGACCTTCCGCACAGATACGCAGTATTTT

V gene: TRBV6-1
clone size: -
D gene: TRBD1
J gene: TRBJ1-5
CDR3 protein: CASSRDRDVNQPQHF
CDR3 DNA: TGTGCCAGCAGCCGGGACAGGGATGTCAATCAGCCCCAGCATTTT

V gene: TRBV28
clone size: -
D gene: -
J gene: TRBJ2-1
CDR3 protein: CASSLSRNEQFF
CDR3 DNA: TGTGCCAGCAGTCTGAGCAGGAATGAGCAGTTCTTC